The sequence of this T cell receptor beta chain was determined in a study of tumor-infiltrating lymphocytes in primary liver carcinoma. Across the study: There were roughly 3.5 to 7.13 million productive TCRbeta reads per sample, a yield similar across tissue types.

This clonotype was seen a handful of times. One end of the junction fails to match germline, which may point to a read error. Starting material of about 450 ng total RNA yielded TCR beta cDNA via a constant-region primer. Libraries covering TCR beta were generated through three nested multiplex PCR rounds (using a slightly modified ARM-PCR). The study ran its first two PCR rounds for about 11 cycles each, using TRBV1-TRBV30 forward primers and a C-beta reverse primer. TCRdb analysed the multiplex PCR reads with MiXCR anew, one entry per CDR3 protein. Among roughly 80,000 distinct CDR3 sequences listed, 72% were seen once. Germline lookup yields CDR1 SGHRS and CDR2 YFSETQ. The CDR3 spans 15 residues. Joint extraction of RNA and DNA used roughly 20-33 mg of bulk tissue that was unsorted.

The chain is built from TRBV5-1 and TRBJ2-1; TRBD2 agrees at 14 bases. This TCR was recovered from a man aged 40-50 years with primary liver carcinoma and hepatitis B virus infection. Sequencing was carried out using liver tumor tissue from sampling region 1. As to subset: tumor region T1, superior pole. CDR3 bases: TGCGCCAACAGCTTGACTAGCGGGAGGGCCGGTGAGCAGTTCTTC. Protein: CANSLTSGRAGEQFF.